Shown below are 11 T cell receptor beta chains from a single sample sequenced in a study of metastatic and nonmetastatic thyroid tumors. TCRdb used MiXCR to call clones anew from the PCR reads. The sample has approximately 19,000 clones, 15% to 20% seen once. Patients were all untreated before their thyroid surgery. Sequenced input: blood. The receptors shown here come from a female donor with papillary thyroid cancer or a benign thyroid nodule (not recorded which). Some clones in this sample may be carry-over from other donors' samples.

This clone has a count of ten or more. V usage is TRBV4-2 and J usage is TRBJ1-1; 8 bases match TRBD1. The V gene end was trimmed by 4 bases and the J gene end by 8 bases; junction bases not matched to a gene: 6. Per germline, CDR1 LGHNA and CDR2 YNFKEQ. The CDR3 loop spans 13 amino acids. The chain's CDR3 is CASSRSGTGEAFF. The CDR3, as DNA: TGTGCCAGCAGCCGCTCCGGGACAGGAGAAGCTTTCTTT.

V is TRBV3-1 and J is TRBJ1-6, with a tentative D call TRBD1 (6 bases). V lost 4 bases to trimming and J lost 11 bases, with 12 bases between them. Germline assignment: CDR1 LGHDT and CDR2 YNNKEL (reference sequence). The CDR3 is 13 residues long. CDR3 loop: CASSRYRDPPLHF. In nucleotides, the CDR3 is TGTGCCAGCAGCCGGTACAGGGATCCACCCCTCCACTTT.

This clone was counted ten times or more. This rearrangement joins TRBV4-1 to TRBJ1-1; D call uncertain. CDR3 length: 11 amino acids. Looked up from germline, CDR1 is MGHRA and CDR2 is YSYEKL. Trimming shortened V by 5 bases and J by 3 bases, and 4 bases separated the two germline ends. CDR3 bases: TGCGCCAGCAGCTTAGACACTGAAGCTTTCTTT. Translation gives CASSLDTEAFF.

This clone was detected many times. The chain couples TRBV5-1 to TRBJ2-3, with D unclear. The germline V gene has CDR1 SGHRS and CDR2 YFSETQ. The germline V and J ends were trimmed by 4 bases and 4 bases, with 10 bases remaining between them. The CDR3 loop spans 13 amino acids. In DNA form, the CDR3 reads TGCGCCAGCAGCCCCGCTAGGCCAGATACGCAGTATTTT. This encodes CASSPARPDTQYF.

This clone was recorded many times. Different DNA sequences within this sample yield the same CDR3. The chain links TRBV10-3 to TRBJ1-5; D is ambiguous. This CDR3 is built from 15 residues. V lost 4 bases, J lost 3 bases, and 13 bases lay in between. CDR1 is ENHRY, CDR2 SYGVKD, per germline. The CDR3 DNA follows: TGTGCCATCAGTGGTTTTAGTGGGGACAATCAGCCCCAGCATTTT. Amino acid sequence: CAISGFSGDNQPQHF.

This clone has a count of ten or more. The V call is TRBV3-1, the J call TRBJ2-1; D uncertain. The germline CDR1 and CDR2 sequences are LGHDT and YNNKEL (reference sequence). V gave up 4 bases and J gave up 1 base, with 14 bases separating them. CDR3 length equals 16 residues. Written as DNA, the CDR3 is TGTGCCAGCAGCCTGTTTACCAGGATTTCCTACAATGAGCAGTTCTTC. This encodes CASSLFTRISYNEQFF.

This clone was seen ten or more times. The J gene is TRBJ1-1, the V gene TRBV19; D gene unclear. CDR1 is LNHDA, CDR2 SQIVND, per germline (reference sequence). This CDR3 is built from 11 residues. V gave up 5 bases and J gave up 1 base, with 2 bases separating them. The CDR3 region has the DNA TGTGCCAGTAGTGGGAACACTGAAGCTTTCTTT. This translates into CASSGNTEAFF.

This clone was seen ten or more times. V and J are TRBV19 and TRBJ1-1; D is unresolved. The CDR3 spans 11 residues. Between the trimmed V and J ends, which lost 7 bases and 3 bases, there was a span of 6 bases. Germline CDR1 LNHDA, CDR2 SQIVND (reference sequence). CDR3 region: CASTRYTEAFF. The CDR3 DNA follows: TGTGCCAGTACCAGATACACTGAAGCTTTCTTT.

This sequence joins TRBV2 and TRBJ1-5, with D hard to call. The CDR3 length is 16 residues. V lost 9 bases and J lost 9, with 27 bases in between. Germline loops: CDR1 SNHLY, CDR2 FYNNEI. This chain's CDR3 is CARESHGRARGRPQHF. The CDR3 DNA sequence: TGTGCCAGAGAATCACACGGACGGGCTCGGGGTCGGCCCCAGCATTTT.

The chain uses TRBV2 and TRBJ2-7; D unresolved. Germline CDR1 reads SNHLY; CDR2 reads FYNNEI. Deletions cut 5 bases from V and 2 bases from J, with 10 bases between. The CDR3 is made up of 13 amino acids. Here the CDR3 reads CASSYGQAYEQYF. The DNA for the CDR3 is TGTGCCAGCAGTTATGGCCAGGCCTACGAGCAGTACTTC. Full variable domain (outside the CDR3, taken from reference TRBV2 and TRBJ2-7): EPEVTQTPSHQVTQMGQEVILRCVPISNHLYFYWYRQILGQKVEFLVSFYNNEISEKSEIFDDQFSVERPDGSNFTLKIRSTKLEDSAMYFCASSYGQAYEQYFGPGTRLTVT.

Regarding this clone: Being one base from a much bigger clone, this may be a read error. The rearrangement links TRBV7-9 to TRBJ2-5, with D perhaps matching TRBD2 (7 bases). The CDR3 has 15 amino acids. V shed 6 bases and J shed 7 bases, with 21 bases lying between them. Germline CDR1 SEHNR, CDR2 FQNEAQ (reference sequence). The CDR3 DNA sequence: TGTGCCAGCAGTACCATACTTGGGGGAGGGGGGACCCAGTACTTC. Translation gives CASSTILGGGGTQYF.